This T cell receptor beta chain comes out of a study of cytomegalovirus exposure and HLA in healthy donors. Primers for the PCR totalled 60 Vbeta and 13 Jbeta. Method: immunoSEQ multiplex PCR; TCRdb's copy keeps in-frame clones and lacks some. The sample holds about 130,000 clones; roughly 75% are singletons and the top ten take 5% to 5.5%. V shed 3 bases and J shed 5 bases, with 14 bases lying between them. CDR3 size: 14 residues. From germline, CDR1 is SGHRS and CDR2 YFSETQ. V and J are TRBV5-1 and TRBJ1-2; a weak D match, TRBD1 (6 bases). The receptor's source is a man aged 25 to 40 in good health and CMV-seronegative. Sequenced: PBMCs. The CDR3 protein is CASSWQGSEYGYTF. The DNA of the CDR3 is TGCGCCAGCAGCTGGCAGGGGTCGGAGTATGGCTACACCTTC.